Described below is a single T cell receptor (beta chain) sequence and its context. Its antigen is undetermined. TCRdb used MiXCR to reprocess the 5' RACE reads, holding one entry per CDR3 protein. The repertoire has 300,000 to 350,000 distinct CDR3 sequences, 20% to 25% of them found once; the top ten carry around 3.2%. This sample is part of a study of CD8 T cells in ankylosing spondylitis. The ends were cut back, 8 bases at V and 2 bases at J, with 13 bases in the middle. The germline V gene encodes CDR1 MDHEN and CDR2 SYDVKM. The CDR3 is made up of 13 amino acids. General observations from the study: Matched ankylosing spondylitis synovial fluid reportedly showed significant enrichment of disease-linked clones. Disease-linked clones proved CD8+ and comparatively uncommon in peripheral blood. Apparently characteristic of ankylosing spondylitis blood was a TCR beta motif (eight highly homologous variants). In reactive arthritis synovial fluid and blood, some motif variants had been reported before.

The TCR comes from a female donor with ankylosing spondylitis or in good health (not recorded which). The sequenced material came from blood, either unsorted or a sorted T cell fraction (not recorded which). The chain joins TRBV28 to TRBJ2-7; no reliable D call. The CDR3: CASGPVRTYEQYF. The CDR3, as DNA: TGTGCCAGCGGCCCCGTGCGCACCTACGAGCAGTACTTC.